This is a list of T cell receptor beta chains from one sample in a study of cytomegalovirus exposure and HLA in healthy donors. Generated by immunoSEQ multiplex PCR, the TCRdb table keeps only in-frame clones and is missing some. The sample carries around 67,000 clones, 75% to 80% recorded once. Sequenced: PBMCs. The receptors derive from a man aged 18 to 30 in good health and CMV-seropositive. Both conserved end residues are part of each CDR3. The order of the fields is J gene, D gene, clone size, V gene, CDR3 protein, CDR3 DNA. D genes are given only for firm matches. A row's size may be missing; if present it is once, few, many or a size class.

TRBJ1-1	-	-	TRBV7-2	CASSLGPYTEAFF	TGTGCCAGTAGCTTGGGCCCCTACACTGAAGCTTTCTTT
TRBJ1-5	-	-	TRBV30	CAWSTAINQPQHF	TGTGCCTGGTCGACAGCAATCAATCAGCCCCAGCATTTT
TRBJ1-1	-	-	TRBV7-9	CASSSIGSNTEAFF	TGTGCCAGCAGTTCCATCGGGTCGAACACTGAAGCTTTCTTT
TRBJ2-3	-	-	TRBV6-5	CASSYGQTTDTQYF	TGTGCCAGCAGTTACGGACAGACCACAGATACGCAGTATTTT
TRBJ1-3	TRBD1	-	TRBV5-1	CASSLVQGAGNTIYF	TGCGCCAGCAGCTTGGTACAGGGGGCTGGAAACACCATATATTTT
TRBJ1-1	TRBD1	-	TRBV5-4	CASSLDRGGFF	TGTGCCAGCAGTTTGGACAGGGGAGGTTTCTTT
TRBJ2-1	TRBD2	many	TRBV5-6	CASSLFRGGGVRYNEQFF	TGTGCCAGCAGCTTGTTCCGCGGGGGGGGCGTTAGGTACAATGAGCAGTTCTTC
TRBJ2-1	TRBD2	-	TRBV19	CASSISAGGPHEQFF	TGTGCCAGTAGTATCTCTGCGGGAGGGCCTCATGAGCAGTTCTTC
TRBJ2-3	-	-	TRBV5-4	CASSREQDTQYF	TGTGCCAGCAGCCGGGAACAAGATACGCAGTATTTT
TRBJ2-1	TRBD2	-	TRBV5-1	CASSPGGPYNEQFF	TGCGCCAGCAGCCCGGGGGGACCCTACAATGAGCAGTTCTTC
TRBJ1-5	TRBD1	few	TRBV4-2	CASSHGTDREPQHF	TGTGCCAGCAGCCATGGGACAGACCGGGAGCCCCAGCATTTT
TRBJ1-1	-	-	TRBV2	CATHPGEYTEAFF	TGTGCCACCCACCCAGGGGAATACACTGAAGCTTTCTTT
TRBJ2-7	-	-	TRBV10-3	CAISDLQDRPYEQYF	TGTGCCATCAGTGATCTCCAAGACAGACCCTACGAGCAGTACTTC
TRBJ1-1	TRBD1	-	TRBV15	CATSSRGQGTEAFF	TGTGCCACCAGCAGCCGAGGACAGGGGACTGAAGCTTTCTTT
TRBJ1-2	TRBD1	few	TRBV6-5	CASSFQGTGGNGYTF	TGTGCCAGCAGCTTCCAAGGGACAGGGGGCAATGGCTACACCTTC
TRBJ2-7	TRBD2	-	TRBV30	CAWLPGGGEQYF	TGTGCCTGGTTGCCGGGGGGTGGCGAGCAGTACTTC
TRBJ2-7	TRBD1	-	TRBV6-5	CASSSGTGYEQYF	TGTGCCAGCAGTTCCGGGACAGGGTACGAGCAGTACTTC
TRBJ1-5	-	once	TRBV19	CASSIERNQPQHF	TGTGCCAGTAGTATAGAGCGAAATCAGCCCCAGCATTTT
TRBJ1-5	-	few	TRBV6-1	CASSEMGAIQPQHF	TGTGCCAGCAGTGAGATGGGGGCCATTCAGCCCCAGCATTTT
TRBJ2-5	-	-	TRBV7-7	CASSPTGSQETQYF	TGTGCTAGCAGCCCGACAGGAAGCCAAGAGACCCAGTACTTC
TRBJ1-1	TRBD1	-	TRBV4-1	CASSSTLDRGSGGDTEAFF	TGCGCCAGCAGCTCAACTCTGGACAGGGGGTCTGGTGGAGACACTGAAGCTTTCTTT
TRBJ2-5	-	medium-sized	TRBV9	CASSVDKRETQYF	TGTGCCAGCAGCGTAGATAAGAGGGAGACCCAGTACTTC
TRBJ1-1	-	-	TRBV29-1	CSSRTSNTEAFF	TGCAGCTCGAGGACTTCGAACACTGAAGCTTTCTTT
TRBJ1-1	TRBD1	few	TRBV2	CASSNQGAGENTEAFF	TGTGCCAGCAGCAACCAGGGGGCTGGGGAGAACACTGAAGCTTTCTTT
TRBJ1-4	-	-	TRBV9	CASSVRGYGEKLFF	TGTGCCAGCAGCGTCCGGGGGTACGGTGAAAAACTGTTTTTT
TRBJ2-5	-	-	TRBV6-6	CASTHQEETQYF	TGTGCCAGCACCCACCAGGAAGAGACCCAGTACTTC